The 10 T cell receptor beta chains in this list originate from one sample, sequenced in a study of technical replicates of blood from four donors. Sequenced by immunoSEQ multiplex PCR; TCRdb stores in-frame clones only, minus some. The sample carries some 62,000 clones, more than 75% recorded once. The material sequenced was PBMCs. The receptor set was obtained from a human donor in good health. Some clones in this sample may be carry-over from other donors' samples.

The rearrangement uses TRBV4-2 and TRBJ2-3, with TRBD2 identical over 8 bases. V dropped 0 bases and J dropped 2; count of bases not matched to a gene: 4. The CDR3 is 16 amino acids. Germline V gene sequence: CDR1 LGHNA, CDR2 YNFKEQ. The CDR3 region has the DNA TGTGCCAGCAGCCAAGATATGACTAGCGTCACAGATACGCAGTATTTT. It encodes CASSQDMTSVTDTQYF.

The chain has TRBV6-1 and TRBJ1-2; 9 bases fit TRBD1. The germline V gene has CDR1 MNHNS and CDR2 SASEGT. The V segment lost 8 bases and the J segment 3 bases; nucleotides outside the gene matches: 10. This CDR3 contains 15 residues. The CDR3 DNA reads as TGTGCCAGCCGCAGGGAGGGACAGGGCCACTATGGCTACACCTTC. Translation gives CASRREGQGHYGYTF.

The CDR3 here is CASSLQASGYTF. CDR3 bases: TGTGCCAGCAGCTTACAGGCCTCTGGCTACACCTTC. The chain is built from TRBV7-2 and TRBJ1-2; unclear D gene. The CDR3 spans 12 residues. Germline assignment: CDR1 SGHTA and CDR2 FQGNSA. The V and J ends lost 2 bases and 7 bases respectively, with 8 bases between them.

The rearrangement joins TRBV28 to TRBJ2-3; the D gene is possibly TRBD1 (6 bases). The CDR3 runs to 16 residues. Trimming took off 4 bases at V and 3 bases at J, with 17 bases between the two ends. Germline V gene data show CDR1 as MDHEN and CDR2 as SYDVKM. CDR3 residues: CASSSPTGHPTDTQYF. The CDR3 DNA sequence: TGTGCCAGCAGTTCCCCAACGGGACATCCAACAGATACGCAGTATTTT.

The chain joins TRBV9 to TRBJ1-1, with no clear D. V dropped 0 bases and J dropped 6 bases, with 9 bases sitting between them. Germline CDR1 SGDLS, CDR2 YYNGEE. This CDR3 spans 13 amino acids. The CDR3 sequence is CASSVATRAEAFF. CDR3 in DNA: TGTGCCAGCAGCGTAGCTACGAGGGCTGAAGCTTTCTTT.

The chain employs TRBV6-5 and TRBJ1-2; 7 positions match TRBD1. V shed 6 bases, J shed 0 bases, and the junction held 4 bases outside the gene matches. There are 14 residues in the CDR3. Germline V gene data show CDR1 as MNHEY and CDR2 as SVGAGI. CDR3 region: CASRSGQSNYGYTF. The CDR3 DNA sequence: TGTGCCAGCAGGTCGGGACAGTCTAACTATGGCTACACCTTC.

The rearrangement links TRBV27 to TRBJ1-1; no definite D call. This CDR3 contains 13 residues. V was trimmed by 1 base and J by 2 bases, leaving 5 bases between them. Germline CDR1 reads MNHEY; CDR2 reads SMNVEV (reference sequence). CDR3 in amino acids: CASSLLVNTEAFF. The CDR3 DNA sequence: TGTGCCAGCAGTTTATTAGTCAACACTGAAGCTTTCTTT.

The chain employs TRBV4-2 and TRBJ2-5; D is unclear. CDR1 is LGHNA and CDR2 is YNFKEQ in the germline V gene. With 8 bases removed from V and 1 base from J, the gap between germline ends came to 17 bases. The CDR3 consists of 15 residues. As DNA, the CDR3 is TGTGCCAGCCACTTACTTCCGACTTTCCAAGAGACCCAGTACTTC. As protein: CASHLLPTFQETQYF.

The rearrangement links TRBV5-6 to TRBJ1-2; D is ambiguous. The ends were cut back, 2 bases at V and 5 bases at J, with 16 bases in the middle. This CDR3 comprises 15 residues. From germline, CDR1 is SGHDT and CDR2 YYEEEE. The chain's CDR3 is CASSLWRTNLYGYTF. In DNA, the CDR3 is TGTGCCAGCAGCTTATGGCGGACTAATCTTTATGGCTACACCTTC.

Here the CDR3 reads CSVESSTDTQYF. Written as DNA, the CDR3 is TGCAGCGTTGAGTCAAGCACAGATACGCAGTATTTT. This chain links TRBV29-1 with TRBJ2-3; D is unresolved. There are 12 residues in the CDR3. Trimming cost V 3 bases and J 0 bases, with 4 bases left between them. Germline V gene sequence: CDR1 SQVTM, CDR2 ANQGSEA.